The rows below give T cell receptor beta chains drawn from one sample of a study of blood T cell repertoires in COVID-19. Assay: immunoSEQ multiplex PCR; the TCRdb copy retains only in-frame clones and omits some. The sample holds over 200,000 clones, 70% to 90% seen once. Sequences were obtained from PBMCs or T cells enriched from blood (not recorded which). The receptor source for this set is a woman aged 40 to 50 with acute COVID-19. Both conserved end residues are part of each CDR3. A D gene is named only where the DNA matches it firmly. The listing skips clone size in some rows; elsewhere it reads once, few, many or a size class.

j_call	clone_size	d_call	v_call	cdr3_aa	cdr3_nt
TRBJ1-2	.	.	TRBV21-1	CASSSRDSPPGYTF	TGTGCCAGCAGCAGTCGGGACAGTCCTCCTGGCTACACCTTC
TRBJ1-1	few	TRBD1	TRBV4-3	CASSQETGGYTEAFF	TGCGCCAGCAGCCAAGAGACAGGGGGTTACACTGAAGCTTTCTTT
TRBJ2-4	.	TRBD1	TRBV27	CASSLYGPGGHLAKNIQYF	TGTGCCAGCAGTTTATACGGCCCAGGGGGTCACTTAGCCAAAAACATTCAGTACTTC
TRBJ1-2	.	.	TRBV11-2	CASSLDARVLYGYTF	TGTGCCAGCAGCTTAGACGCCAGGGTTCTTTATGGCTACACCTTC
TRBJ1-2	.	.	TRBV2	CASSEAKGLGYGYTF	TGTGCCAGCAGTGAAGCGAAGGGGCTCGGCTATGGCTACACCTTC
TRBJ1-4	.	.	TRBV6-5	CASSYASYSNNEKLFF	TGTGCCAGCAGTTACGCCTCCTATTCTAATAATGAAAAACTGTTTTTT
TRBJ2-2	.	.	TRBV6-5	CASSYSMWAKAGELFF	TGTGCCAGCAGTTACTCGATGTGGGCCAAGGCCGGGGAGCTGTTTTTT
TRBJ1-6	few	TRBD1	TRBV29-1	CSPWTGLWDSPLHF	TGCAGCCCTTGGACAGGGCTTTGGGATTCACCCCTCCACTTT
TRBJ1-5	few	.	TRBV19	CASSMGGSEPQHF	TGTGCCAGTAGTATGGGGGGGTCGGAGCCCCAGCATTTT
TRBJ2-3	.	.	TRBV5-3	CARSYDTTDTQYF	TGTGCCAGAAGCTACGACACCACAGATACGCAGTATTTT
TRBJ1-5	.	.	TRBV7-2	CASSQKGSNQPQHF	TGTGCCAGCAGCCAAAAGGGGAGCAATCAGCCCCAGCATTTT
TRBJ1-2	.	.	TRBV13	CASSRTGNLGYTF	TGTGCCAGCAGCCGTACAGGGAATTTGGGCTACACCTTC
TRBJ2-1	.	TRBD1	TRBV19	CAISKPGQGHEQFF	TGTGCCATCTCAAAACCGGGACAGGGTCATGAGCAGTTCTTC
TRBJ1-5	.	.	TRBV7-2	CASSLAQNQPQHF	TGTGCCAGCAGCTTAGCGCAGAATCAGCCCCAGCATTTT
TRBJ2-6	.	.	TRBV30	CAWTLSGANVLTF	TGTGCCTGGACTCTCTCTGGGGCCAACGTCCTGACTTTC
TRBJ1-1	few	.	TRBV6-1	CASSGRGGFGNTEAFF	TGTGCCAGCAGTGGGCGAGGGGGTTTCGGGAACACTGAAGCTTTCTTT
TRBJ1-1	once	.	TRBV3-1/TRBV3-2	CASSEQSVSEAFF	TGTGCCAGCAGCGAACAGAGTGTATCTGAAGCTTTCTTT
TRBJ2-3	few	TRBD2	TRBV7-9	CASERGNTDTQYF	TGTGCCAGCGAGCGGGGAAACACAGATACGCAGTATTTT
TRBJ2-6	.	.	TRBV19	CASSSTGSGANVLTF	TGTGCCAGTAGTAGTACAGGGTCTGGGGCCAACGTCCTGACTTTC
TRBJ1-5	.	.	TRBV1	CTSSRTGTYNQPQHF	TGCACCAGCAGCCGCACCGGGACATACAATCAGCCCCAGCATTTT
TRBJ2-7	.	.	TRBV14	CASSLTGWYEQYF	TGTGCCAGCAGCCTTACAGGGTGGTACGAGCAGTACTTC
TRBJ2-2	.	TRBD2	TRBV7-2	CASSLVPSGGANTGELFF	TGTGCCAGCAGCTTAGTTCCTAGCGGGGGGGCGAACACCGGGGAGCTGTTTTTT
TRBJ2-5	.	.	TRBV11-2	CASSLEGAGNYF	TGTGCCAGCAGCTTAGAAGGAGCAGGGAATTACTTC
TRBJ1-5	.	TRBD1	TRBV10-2	CASRHERTGYQPQHF	TGCGCCAGCAGGCACGAACGGACAGGGTACCAGCCCCAGCATTTT
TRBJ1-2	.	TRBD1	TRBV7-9	CASSYQGAAGYGYTF	TGTGCCAGCAGCTATCAGGGGGCGGCGGGGTATGGCTACACCTTC
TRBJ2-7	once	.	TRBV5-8	CASSLRQTYEQYF	TGTGCCAGCAGCTTAAGACAGACCTACGAGCAGTACTTC
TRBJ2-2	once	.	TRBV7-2	CASSLVRGTGELFF	TGTGCCAGCAGCTTAGTTCGGGGCACCGGGGAGCTGTTTTTT
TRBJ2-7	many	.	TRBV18	CASSHRDSSYEQYF	TGTGCCAGCTCGCACAGGGATAGCTCCTACGAGCAGTACTTC
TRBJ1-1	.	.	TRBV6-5	CASSYEGRPHTEAFF	TGTGCCAGCAGTTACGAGGGCAGGCCCCACACTGAAGCTTTCTTT
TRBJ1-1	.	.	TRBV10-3	CAIRELSVNTEAFF	TGTGCCATCAGGGAGTTGTCGGTGAACACTGAAGCTTTCTTT
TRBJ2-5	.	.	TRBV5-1	CASSLVHSQETQYF	TGCGCCAGCAGCTTGGTGCACAGCCAAGAGACCCAGTACTTC
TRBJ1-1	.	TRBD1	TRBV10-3	CAISGDRDATEAFF	TGTGCCATCAGTGGCGACAGGGATGCCACTGAAGCTTTCTTT
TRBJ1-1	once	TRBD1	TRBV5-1	CASSLAGQGQPMNTEAFF	TGCGCCAGCAGCTTGGCCGGACAGGGACAACCAATGAACACTGAAGCTTTCTTT
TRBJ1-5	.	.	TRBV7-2	CASSPTTGGSQPQHF	TGTGCCAGCAGCCCCACGACCGGGGGTAGCCAGCCCCAGCATTTT
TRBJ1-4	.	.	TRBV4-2	CASSQSARGGEKLFF	TGTGCCAGCAGCCAGTCGGCTAGGGGTGGGGAAAAACTGTTTTTT
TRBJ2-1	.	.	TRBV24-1	CATSVAAASYNEQFF	TGTGCCACCAGTGTAGCGGCCGCATCCTACAATGAGCAGTTCTTC
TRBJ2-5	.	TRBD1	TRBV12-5	CASGPDRPETQYF	TGTGCTAGTGGCCCGGACAGGCCAGAGACCCAGTACTTC
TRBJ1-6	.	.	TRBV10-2	CASSETILGVGSPLHF	TGCGCCAGCAGTGAGACAATACTGGGAGTCGGTTCACCCCTCCACTTT
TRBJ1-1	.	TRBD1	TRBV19	CASSSTGGGVSEAFF	TGTGCCAGTAGTTCCACAGGGGGAGGAGTGTCTGAAGCTTTCTTT
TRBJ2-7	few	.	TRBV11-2	CASSVGGRTYEQYF	TGTGCCAGCAGCGTAGGGGGGCGGACCTACGAGCAGTACTTC
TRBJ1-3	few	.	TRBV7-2	CGTNGGALSGNTIYF	TGTGGCACCAACGGGGGGGCATTATCTGGAAACACCATATATTTT
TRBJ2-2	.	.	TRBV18	CASSPNRPGELFF	TGTGCCAGCTCACCAAATAGGCCGGGGGAGCTGTTTTTT
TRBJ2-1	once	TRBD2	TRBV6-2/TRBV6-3	CASTPPGGTYNEQFF	TGTGCCAGCACCCCCCCGGGGGGGACCTACAATGAGCAGTTCTTC
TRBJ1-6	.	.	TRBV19	CASNSALGDNSPLHF	TGTGCCAGTAACTCGGCCTTAGGGGATAATTCACCCCTCCACTTT
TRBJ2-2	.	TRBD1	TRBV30	CARTGLLSGELFF	TGTGCGAGGACAGGGTTACTATCGGGGGAGCTGTTTTTT
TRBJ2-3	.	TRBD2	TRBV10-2	CASRIGRPTTDTQYF	TGCGCCAGCAGAATCGGGAGGCCCACCACCGATACGCAGTATTTT
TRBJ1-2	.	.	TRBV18	CASSPEGLGGYTF	TGTGCCAGCTCACCGGAGGGGCTCGGGGGCTACACCTTC
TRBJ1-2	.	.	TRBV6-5	CASSFAGSYGYTF	TGTGCCAGCAGCTTTGCCGGGAGCTATGGCTACACCTTC
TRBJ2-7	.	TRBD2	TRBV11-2	CASSPPGLAGGSYEQYF	TGTGCCAGCAGCCCGCCGGGACTAGCGGGGGGGTCCTACGAGCAGTACTTC
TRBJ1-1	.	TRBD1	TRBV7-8	CASSRDRDREGMGAFF	TGTGCCAGCAGCCGAGACCGGGACAGGGAAGGAATGGGAGCTTTCTTT
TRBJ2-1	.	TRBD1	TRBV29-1	CSVDRQGVYNEQFF	TGCAGCGTGGACCGACAGGGGGTTTACAATGAGCAGTTCTTC
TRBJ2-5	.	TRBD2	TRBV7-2	CANSRGGGETQYF	TGTGCCAATTCCCGGGGGGGCGGGGAGACCCAGTACTTC
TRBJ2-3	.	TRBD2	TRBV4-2	CASSQDGLAVTDTQYF	TGTGCCAGCAGCCAAGATGGACTAGCCGTCACAGATACGCAGTATTTT
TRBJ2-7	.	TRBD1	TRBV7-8	CASSVQGLEQYF	TGTGCCAGCAGCGTACAGGGGCTCGAGCAGTACTTC